This TCR beta chain was obtained from a study of blood T cell repertoires in COVID-19. For the study at large: COVID-19 samples collected from the United States, Italy and Spain covered acute and convalescent phases. The cDNA or gDNA used as material had been derived from T cells, B-cell-depleted T cells, or PBMCs.

In the authors' workflow: Estimation of nucleated cell counts was performed using reference gene primer amplification. Generated by immunoSEQ multiplex PCR, the TCRdb table keeps only in-frame clones and is missing some. Clone size and V and J calls were adopted from that table, with D and trimming inferred from the DNA. The table includes approximately 66,000 clones, about nine tenths detected once. The germline V gene has CDR1 LNHNV and CDR2 YYDKDF (reference sequence). Trimming removed 1 base from V and 5 bases from J, with 11 bases in between. The CDR3 runs 14 residues. The receptor comes from a woman between 45 and 65 years old with active or convalescent COVID-19. Sequencing used peripheral blood. This chain links TRBV15 with TRBJ2-5, with D perhaps TRBD1 (6 bases). The CDR3 loop reads CATSRGGQKETQYF. As DNA, the CDR3 is TGTGCCACCAGCAGAGGGGGGCAGAAGGAGACCCAGTACTTC.